This TCR beta chain was identified in a study of T-cell memory formation after mild COVID-19. TCRdb redid the calling of the 5' RACE reads with MiXCR, one entry per CDR3 protein. The data hold roughly 200,000 distinct CDR3 sequences, with 16% observed a single time. The ends were cut back, 4 bases at V and 0 bases at J, with 14 bases in the middle. The CDR3 loop spans 16 amino acids. Germline CDR1 SGHTA, CDR2 FQGNSA. This sequence joins TRBV7-2 and TRBJ2-3, with D possibly matching TRBD1 (6 bases). Input material: PBMCs or a T cell subset sorted from them (not recorded which). This receptor was taken from an adult woman who had mild COVID-19 (a few samples of this study predate the infection). Cell type and time point are not known. CDR3 DNA: TGTGCCAGCAGCTCTGGTAGGGGGAGAAGCACAGATACGCAGTATTTT. Amino acid sequence: CASSSGRGRSTDTQYF.